This is a list of T cell receptor beta chains from one sample in a study of blood T cell repertoires in COVID-19. Libraries were prepared by immunoSEQ multiplex PCR; TCRdb keeps only in-frame clonotypes and omits some of them. The sample lists roughly 200,000 clones, approximately 85% occurring once. The sample consisted of peripheral blood. All receptors derive from a human donor with active or convalescent COVID-19. The donor label of this sample is uncertain. Each CDR3 is given with its conserved first and last residue. The D gene is left open where the match is weak. Expanded clones get a size class; other rows say once, few or many, or leave the size out.

j_call,v_call,clone_size,d_call,cdr3_length,cdr3_nt,cdr3_aa
TRBJ1-4,TRBV6-5,once,NA,14,TGTGCCACAGCTGGCGAGAGAAAGGAGAGAAAACTGTTTTTT,CATAGERKERKLFF
TRBJ1-1,TRBV30,NA,NA,15,TGTGCCTGGAGTAGTATGAGCGCACGAGGAACTGAAGCTTTCTTT,CAWSSMSARGTEAFF
TRBJ2-2,TRBV5-1,NA,NA,15,TGCGCCAGCAGCTTAGGAGCGGCCAAGGGCGGGGAGCTGTTTTTT,CASSLGAAKGGELFF
TRBJ1-1,TRBV19,NA,NA,16,TGTGCCAGTAGTATAGTTGCATCCTTTGGGCGACGTGAAGCTTTCTTT,CASSIVASFGRREAFF
TRBJ2-3,TRBV7-3,NA,NA,14,TGTGCCAGCAGCCCGGGGGTTGTAGGAGATACGCAGTATTTT,CASSPGVVGDTQYF
TRBJ2-7,TRBV18,NA,TRBD2,12,TGTGCCAGCTCGCCCGGGGGAGGGGAGCAGTACTTC,CASSPGGGEQYF
TRBJ2-3,TRBV5-1,NA,TRBD1,15,TGCGCCAGCACCCAGGGACAGGGTTTCACAGATACGCAGTATTTT,CASTQGQGFTDTQYF
TRBJ2-1,TRBV19,NA,NA,13,TGTGCCAGTAGATCCCCTGTTCACAATGAGCAGTTCTTC,CASRSPVHNEQFF
TRBJ2-5,TRBV15,NA,TRBD2,17,TGTGCCACCAGCAGGATACTAGCGGGGGGACTACAAGAGACCCAGTACTTC,CATSRILAGGLQETQYF
TRBJ2-3,TRBV5-4,NA,TRBD2,14,TGTGCCAGCAGCGGTAGCGGGGGAGCGGATACGCAGTATTTT,CASSGSGGADTQYF
TRBJ2-1,TRBV7-6,NA,TRBD2,15,TGTGCCAGCAGCTTAGTAGGACTAGCGGACAATGAGCAGTTCTTC,CASSLVGLADNEQFF
TRBJ2-5,TRBV4-2,NA,NA,16,TGTGCCAGCAGCCAAGGCGGCAGCCAGTACCAAGAGACCCAGTACTTC,CASSQGGSQYQETQYF
TRBJ2-7,TRBV20-1,NA,NA,15,TGCAGTGCTAGTCCAGGGGCCCCTGAGGGGTGGGAGCAGTACTTC,CSASPGAPEGWEQYF
TRBJ1-1,TRBV7-2,NA,NA,11,TGTGCCAGCAGCATACGGTCGGAAGCTTTCTTT,CASSIRSEAFF
TRBJ1-2,TRBV5-5,once,NA,14,TGTGCCAGCAGCTTGGTTACAGTCAACTATGGCTACACCTTC,CASSLVTVNYGYTF
TRBJ2-1,TRBV21-1,NA,NA,17,TGTGCCAGCAGCGCCAGTCCCGGGACAGAGACCTACAATGAGCAGTTCTTC,CASSASPGTETYNEQFF
TRBJ1-2,TRBV6-4,NA,NA,14,TGTGCCAGCGATGGGGACGCAGGGGACTATGGCTACACCTTC,CASDGDAGDYGYTF
TRBJ2-3,TRBV28,NA,TRBD1,18,TGTGCCAGCAGCACAGACAGGGGGCCCCTCAGGCTCACAGATACGCAGTATTTT,CASSTDRGPLRLTDTQYF
TRBJ2-3,TRBV30,few,NA,12,TGTGCCTGTTCCGAGAGGAGGGATACGCAGTATTTT,CACSERRDTQYF
TRBJ1-5,TRBV19,few,NA,13,TGTGCCAGTAGTCCCGGTCGCAATCAGCCCCAGCATTTT,CASSPGRNQPQHF
TRBJ2-1,TRBV6-5,NA,NA,13,TGTGCCAGCAGTAAGGCCGGAGGGCTAGAGCAGTTCTTC,CASSKAGGLEQFF
TRBJ1-2,TRBV28,few,NA,13,TGTGCCAGCAGGGGGACGGAGGGCTATGGCTACACCTTC,CASRGTEGYGYTF
TRBJ2-3,TRBV9,NA,NA,13,TGTGCCAGCAGCGTAAGATTAGCTGATACGCAGTATTTT,CASSVRLADTQYF